The entry below gives a single T cell receptor (beta chain) sequence along with its context. Its antigen is still unknown. Terminally differentiated effector memory CD45RA+ cells were excluded by CCR7 positive selection of CD45RO-negative cells. This entry belongs to a study of shared clonotypes between healthy human individuals. Study observations and caveats: Deeper or shallower sequencing was expected to change how clonotypes are shared among donors.

The sorted-subset replicate PCRs were given about 210 ng DNA, which is approximately 30,000 T cell genomes. The assay was immunoSEQ multiplex PCR, and TCRdb's table has in-frame clones only and misses some. The sample lists about 820,000 clones; over 90% were seen once. CDR3 size: 15 residues. With 3 bases clipped from V and 2 bases from J, the junction kept 4 bases outside the gene matches. CDR1 and CDR2 (germline): KGHSH, LQKENI. The sample was naive CD8+ T cells sorted from blood. The TCR originated in a man aged 25-45 years in good health. This chain uses TRBV18 with TRBJ2-3; 8 nucleotides line up with TRBD1. CDR3 sequence reads: CASSPGQGTTDTQYF. The CDR3 nucleotides read TGTGCCAGCTCACCCGGACAGGGAACCACAGATACGCAGTATTTT.